This TCR beta chain was obtained from a study of beta chain features in type 1 diabetes. Study at large: The study found patients and healthy donors alike in age, gender and cell yields. Points from the study as a whole: Significant though moderate, a shortening of TCRB CDR3s appeared in all four CD4+ subsets of Type 1 diabetes patients.

This CDR3 is 15 amino acids long. V lost 1 base and J lost 0, with 8 bases in between. Germline V gene data show CDR1 as MGHRA and CDR2 as YSYEKL. cDNA synthesis used the whole RNA isolate, giving expressed TCRB sequences. Produced via immunoSEQ multiplex PCR; TCRdb's table is partial and in-frame only. The table includes approximately 170,000 clones, 7.8% detected once. Only a few counts were recorded for this clone. Its specificity is not known. What was sequenced was central memory CD4+ T cells from blood. The chain is built from TRBV4-1 and TRBJ2-3; maybe TRBD1 (6 bases). This TCR was sampled from a woman aged 40 to 50 with type 1 diabetes. For the CDR3, the DNA is TGCGCCAGCAGCCAAGGGACAGTTAGCACAGATACGCAGTATTTT. Translated, it gives CASSQGTVSTDTQYF.